This is a list of T cell receptor beta chains from one sample in a study of T cells in localized non-small cell lung cancer. Only in-frame clones appear in the TCRdb table, and some are missing; sequencing was by immunoSEQ multiplex PCR. The sample includes about 43,000 clones, roughly 91% seen only once; the top ten take 8% to 11%. Sample: PBMCs, taken before any cancer treatment. The receptors were gathered from a woman aged 35-70 years with stage II lung adenocarcinoma. Both conserved end residues are part of each CDR3. Each record gives: D gene, clone size, V gene, J gene, CDR3 DNA, CDR3 protein. D genes are given only for firm matches. Only some rows state a clone size, as once, few, many or a class for expanded clones.

TRBD1,few,TRBV5-4,TRBJ1-3,TGTGCCAGCAGCCCGGGACAGAGCTCTGGAAACACCATATATTTT,CASSPGQSSGNTIYF
TRBD1,-,TRBV29-1,TRBJ1-4,TGCAGCGTTGAAGAAGGAGGGGGCGGTGAAAAACTGTTTTTT,CSVEEGGGGEKLFF
TRBD1,-,TRBV28,TRBJ1-4,TGTGCCAGCCTAATGGGACAGAGTAATGAAAAACTGTTTTTT,CASLMGQSNEKLFF
-,-,TRBV7-8,TRBJ2-5,TGTGCCAGCAGCCGCATAGGGTTGGAGACCCAGTACTTC,CASSRIGLETQYF
-,-,TRBV30,TRBJ2-2,TGTGCCTGGATGACGCAAAACACCGGGGAGCTGTTTTTT,CAWMTQNTGELFF
TRBD2,-,TRBV28,TRBJ2-1,TGTGCCAGCAGTTTCAGAAGTAGCGGGAGCGATGAGCAGTTCTTC,CASSFRSSGSDEQFF
-,-,TRBV11-2,TRBJ1-6,TGTGCCAGCAGCTTGCGGGGGGGGGATTCACCCCTCCACTTT,CASSLRGGDSPLHF
TRBD1,-,TRBV9,TRBJ1-2,TGTGCCAGCAGCGTATCGACAGGGGCGGCGAACTATGGCTACACCTTC,CASSVSTGAANYGYTF
-,-,TRBV29-1,TRBJ2-5,TGCAGCGTTCGACAGGGAGGAGAGACCCAGTACTTC,CSVRQGGETQYF
-,-,TRBV15,TRBJ1-1,TGTGCCACCGGGAGACAGCGGAACACTGAAGCTTTCTTT,CATGRQRNTEAFF
-,-,TRBV6-5,TRBJ1-6,TGTGCCAGCAGTTACCAGGGTCAGGGTAGTTCACCCCTCCACTTT,CASSYQGQGSSPLHF
TRBD1,-,TRBV19,TRBJ2-3,TGTGCCACACGGGACAGAGGCACAGATACGCAGTATTTT,CATRDRGTDTQYF
TRBD2,once,TRBV28,TRBJ2-1,TGTGCCAGCAGTGCCGGACTAGCGGGAGGGACCAATGAGCAGTTCTTC,CASSAGLAGGTNEQFF
TRBD1,-,TRBV5-6,TRBJ1-1,TGTGCCAGCAGCACCGGACAGGGGAACACTGAAGCTTTCTTT,CASSTGQGNTEAFF
TRBD1,-,TRBV19,TRBJ2-7,TGTGCCAGTAGGTTGGGACAGACTTACGAGCAGTACTTC,CASRLGQTYEQYF
-,-,TRBV7-8,TRBJ1-5,TGTGCCAGCAGCCTTAAGGTGCTCAGCCTCCAGCATTTT,CASSLKVLSLQHF
TRBD2,-,TRBV4-1,TRBJ2-7,TGCGCCAGCAGCCACCCTAGCGGGGGAGTCTACGAGCAGTACTTC,CASSHPSGGVYEQYF
TRBD1,-,TRBV7-8,TRBJ1-2,TGTGCCAGCAGCTTAGGTGGACAGGCCTCTGGCTACACCTTC,CASSLGGQASGYTF
-,-,TRBV29-1,TRBJ2-3,TGCAGCGTTGAAGAAAGAGGCTTTACAGATACGCAGTATTTT,CSVEERGFTDTQYF
-,-,TRBV6-5,TRBJ1-2,TGTGCCAGCAGATATCAAGGGACGGGAGGCTACACCTTC,CASRYQGTGGYTF
-,-,TRBV4-1,TRBJ1-2,TGCGCCAGCAGCCAAGGATTTCCCCGGAGCTATGGCTACACCTTC,CASSQGFPRSYGYTF
TRBD1,-,TRBV18,TRBJ1-2,TGTGCCAGCTCGACCGGGACAGTCACCGGCTACACCTTC,CASSTGTVTGYTF
TRBD1,once,TRBV5-6,TRBJ1-6,TGTGCCAGCAGCTTGGAGGGACAGGGATCTCGGAATTCACCCCTCCACTTT,CASSLEGQGSRNSPLHF
-,-,TRBV7-5,TRBJ1-3,TGTGTCAGAAGCTTATTGAGCAGGTCCCCTGGAAACACCATATATTTT,CVRSLLSRSPGNTIYF
TRBD1,few,TRBV28,TRBJ1-5,TGTGCCAGCAGTGCTCCGGGACAGAAGAATCAGCCCCAGCATTTT,CASSAPGQKNQPQHF
-,-,TRBV7-9,TRBJ1-2,TGTGCCAGCAGCTTAGCCGGACAGCTTAGCTACACCTTC,CASSLAGQLSYTF
TRBD2,-,TRBV5-1,TRBJ2-3,TGCGCCAGCATCCCATCGGGACTAGCTACAGATACGCAGTATTTT,CASIPSGLATDTQYF
-,-,TRBV6-6,TRBJ2-7,TGTGCCAGCAGCCCGGAGAGCTCCTACGAGCAGTACTTC,CASSPESSYEQYF
-,-,TRBV5-1,TRBJ2-2,TGCGCCAGCAGCTCCCCGAGGGGCGACACCGGGGAGCTGTTTTTT,CASSSPRGDTGELFF
-,-,TRBV19,TRBJ1-4,TGTGCCAGTCACGGGTTCGGCGGTAATGAAAAACTGTTTTTT,CASHGFGGNEKLFF
TRBD2,-,TRBV28,TRBJ2-7,TGTGCCAGCAGTTTAACGAGTAGCGGGAGTCTGGTCGAGCAGTACTTC,CASSLTSSGSLVEQYF